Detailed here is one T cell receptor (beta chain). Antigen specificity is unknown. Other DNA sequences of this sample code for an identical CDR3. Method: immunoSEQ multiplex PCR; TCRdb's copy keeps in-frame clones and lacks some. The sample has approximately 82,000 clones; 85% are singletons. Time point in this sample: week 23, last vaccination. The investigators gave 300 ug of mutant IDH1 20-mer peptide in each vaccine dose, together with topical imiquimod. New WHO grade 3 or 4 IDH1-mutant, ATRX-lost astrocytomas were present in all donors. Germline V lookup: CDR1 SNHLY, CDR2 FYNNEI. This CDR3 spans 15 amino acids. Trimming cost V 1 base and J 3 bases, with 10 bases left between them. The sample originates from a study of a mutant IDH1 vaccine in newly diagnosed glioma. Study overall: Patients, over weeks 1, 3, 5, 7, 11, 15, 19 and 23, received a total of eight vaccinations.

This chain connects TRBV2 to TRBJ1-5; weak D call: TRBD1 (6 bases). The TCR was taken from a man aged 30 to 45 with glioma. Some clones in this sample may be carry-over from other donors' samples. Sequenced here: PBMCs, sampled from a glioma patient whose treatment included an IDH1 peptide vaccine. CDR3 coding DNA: TGTGCCAGCAGTGAAGGGCAGGGGAACAATCAGCCCCAGCATTTT. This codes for CASSEGQGNNQPQHF. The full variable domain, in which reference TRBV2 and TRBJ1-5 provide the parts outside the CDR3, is EPEVTQTPSHQVTQMGQEVILRCVPISNHLYFYWYRQILGQKVEFLVSFYNNEISEKSEIFDDQFSVERPDGSNFTLKIRSTKLEDSAMYFCASSEGQGNNQPQHFGDGTRLSIL.